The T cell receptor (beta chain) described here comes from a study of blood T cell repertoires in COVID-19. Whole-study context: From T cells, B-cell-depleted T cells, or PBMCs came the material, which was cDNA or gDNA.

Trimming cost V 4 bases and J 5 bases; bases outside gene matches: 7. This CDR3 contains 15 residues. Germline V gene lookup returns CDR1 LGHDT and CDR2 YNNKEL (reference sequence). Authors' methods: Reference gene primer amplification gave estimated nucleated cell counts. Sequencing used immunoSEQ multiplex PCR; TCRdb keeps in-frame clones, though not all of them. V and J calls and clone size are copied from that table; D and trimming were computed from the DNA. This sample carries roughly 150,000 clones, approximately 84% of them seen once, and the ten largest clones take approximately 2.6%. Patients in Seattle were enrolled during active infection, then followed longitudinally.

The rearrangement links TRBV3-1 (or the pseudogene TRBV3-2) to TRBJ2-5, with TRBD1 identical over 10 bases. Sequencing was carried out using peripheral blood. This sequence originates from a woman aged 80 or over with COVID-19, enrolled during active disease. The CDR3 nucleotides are TGTGCCAGCAGCCCGGCCGACAGGGGGCACGAGACCCAGTACTTC. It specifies CASSPADRGHETQYF.